This T cell receptor beta chain was found in a study of blood T cells in healthy people across ages. CDR1 and CDR2 from the germline V gene are SGHTA and FQGNSA. V was trimmed by 1 base and J by 3 bases, leaving 9 bases between them. The CDR3 has 15 residues. This clonotype was counted a few times. Next came a second PCR, run for about 6 to 12 cycles, which used a sample-barcoded 5' primer along with a J-beta primer mix. Tags on each cDNA molecule came from a template-switch adaptor with 12 random nucleotides. One entry per CDR3 protein results from TCRdb running MiXCR on the 5' RACE reads. Of fewer than 1 million distinct CDR3 sequences listed, approximately 48% are singletons.

What was sequenced was blood. The chain employs TRBV7-2 and TRBJ1-4; the D gene is possibly TRBD1 (5 bases). This clonotype was obtained from a man in his 60s in good health. CDR3 residues: CASSLVKGPNEKLFF. The CDR3 DNA follows: TGTGCCAGCAGCTTAGTGAAGGGACCTAATGAAAAACTGTTTTTT.